Sequencing of this T cell receptor beta chain was carried out in a study of cytomegalovirus exposure and HLA in healthy donors. Researchers ran the PCR with 60 Vbeta and 13 Jbeta primers. Sequencing was performed with immunoSEQ multiplex PCR; in TCRdb, only in-frame clones are kept and a portion is missing. The table shows around 200,000 clones, with around 74% occurring only once. The CDR3 contains 16 residues. Germline-derived CDR1 and CDR2 are MDHEN and SYDVKM. V lost 3 bases and J lost 4; bases outside the gene matches: 5. This TCR came from a female donor in good health and CMV-seronegative. The chain joins TRBV28 to TRBJ2-2; the match to TRBD2 covers 10 bases. The sequencing input was PBMCs. CDR3 nucleotides: TGTGCCAGCAGTTTGTCTAGCGGGAGTGGCACCGGGGAGCTGTTTTTT. It encodes CASSLSSGSGTGELFF.